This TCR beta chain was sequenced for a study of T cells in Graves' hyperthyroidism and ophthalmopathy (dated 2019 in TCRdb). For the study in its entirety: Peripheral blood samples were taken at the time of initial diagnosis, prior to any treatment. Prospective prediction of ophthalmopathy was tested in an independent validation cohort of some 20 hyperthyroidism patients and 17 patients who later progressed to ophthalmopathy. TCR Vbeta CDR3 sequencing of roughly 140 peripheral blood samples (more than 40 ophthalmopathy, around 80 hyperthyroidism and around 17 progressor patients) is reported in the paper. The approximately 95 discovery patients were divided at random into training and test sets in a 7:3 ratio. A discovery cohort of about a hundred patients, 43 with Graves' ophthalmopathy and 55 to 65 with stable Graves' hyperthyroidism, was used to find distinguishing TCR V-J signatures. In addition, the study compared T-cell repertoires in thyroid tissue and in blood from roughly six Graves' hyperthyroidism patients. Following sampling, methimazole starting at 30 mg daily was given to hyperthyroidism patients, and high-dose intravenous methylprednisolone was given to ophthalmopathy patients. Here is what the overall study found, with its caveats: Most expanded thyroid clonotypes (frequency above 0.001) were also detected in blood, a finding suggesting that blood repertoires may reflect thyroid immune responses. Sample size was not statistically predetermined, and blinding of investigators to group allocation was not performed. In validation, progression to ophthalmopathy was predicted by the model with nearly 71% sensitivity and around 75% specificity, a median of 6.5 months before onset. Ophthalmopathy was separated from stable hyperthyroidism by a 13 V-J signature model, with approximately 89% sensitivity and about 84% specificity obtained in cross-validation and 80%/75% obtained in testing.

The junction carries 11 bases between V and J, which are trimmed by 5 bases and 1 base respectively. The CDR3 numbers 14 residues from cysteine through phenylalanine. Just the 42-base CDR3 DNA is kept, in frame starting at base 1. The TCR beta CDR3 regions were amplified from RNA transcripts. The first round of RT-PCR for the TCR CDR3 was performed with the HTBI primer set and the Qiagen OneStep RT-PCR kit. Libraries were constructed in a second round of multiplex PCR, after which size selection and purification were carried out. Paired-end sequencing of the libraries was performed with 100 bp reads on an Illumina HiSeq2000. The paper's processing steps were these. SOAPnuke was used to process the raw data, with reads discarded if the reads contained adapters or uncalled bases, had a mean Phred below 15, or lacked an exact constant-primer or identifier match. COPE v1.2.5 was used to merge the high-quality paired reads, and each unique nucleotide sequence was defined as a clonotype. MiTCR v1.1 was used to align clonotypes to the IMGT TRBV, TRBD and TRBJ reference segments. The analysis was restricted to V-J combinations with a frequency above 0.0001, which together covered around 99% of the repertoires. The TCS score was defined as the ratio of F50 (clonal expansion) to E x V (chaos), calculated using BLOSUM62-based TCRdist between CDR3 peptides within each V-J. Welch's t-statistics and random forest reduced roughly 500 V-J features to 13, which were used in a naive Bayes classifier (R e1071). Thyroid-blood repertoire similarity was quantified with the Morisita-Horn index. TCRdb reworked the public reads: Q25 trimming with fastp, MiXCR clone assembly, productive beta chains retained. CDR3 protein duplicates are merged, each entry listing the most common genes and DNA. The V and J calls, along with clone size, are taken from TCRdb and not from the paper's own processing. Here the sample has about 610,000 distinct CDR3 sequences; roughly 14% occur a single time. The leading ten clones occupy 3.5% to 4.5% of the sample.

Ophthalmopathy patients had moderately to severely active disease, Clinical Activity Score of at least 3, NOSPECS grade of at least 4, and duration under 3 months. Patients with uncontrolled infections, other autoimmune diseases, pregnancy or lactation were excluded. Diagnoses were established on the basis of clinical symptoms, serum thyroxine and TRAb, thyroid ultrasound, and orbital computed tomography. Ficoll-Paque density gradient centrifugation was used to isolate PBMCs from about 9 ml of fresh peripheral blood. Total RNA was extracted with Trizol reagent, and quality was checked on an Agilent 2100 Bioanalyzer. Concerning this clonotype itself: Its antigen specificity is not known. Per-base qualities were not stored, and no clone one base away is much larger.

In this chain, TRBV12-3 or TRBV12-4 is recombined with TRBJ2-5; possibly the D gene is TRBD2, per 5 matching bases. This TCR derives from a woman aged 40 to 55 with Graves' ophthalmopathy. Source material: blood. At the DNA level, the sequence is TGTGCCAGCAGTCAAGCGGAGCCCCAAGAGACCCAGTACTTC. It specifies CASSQAEPQETQYF.